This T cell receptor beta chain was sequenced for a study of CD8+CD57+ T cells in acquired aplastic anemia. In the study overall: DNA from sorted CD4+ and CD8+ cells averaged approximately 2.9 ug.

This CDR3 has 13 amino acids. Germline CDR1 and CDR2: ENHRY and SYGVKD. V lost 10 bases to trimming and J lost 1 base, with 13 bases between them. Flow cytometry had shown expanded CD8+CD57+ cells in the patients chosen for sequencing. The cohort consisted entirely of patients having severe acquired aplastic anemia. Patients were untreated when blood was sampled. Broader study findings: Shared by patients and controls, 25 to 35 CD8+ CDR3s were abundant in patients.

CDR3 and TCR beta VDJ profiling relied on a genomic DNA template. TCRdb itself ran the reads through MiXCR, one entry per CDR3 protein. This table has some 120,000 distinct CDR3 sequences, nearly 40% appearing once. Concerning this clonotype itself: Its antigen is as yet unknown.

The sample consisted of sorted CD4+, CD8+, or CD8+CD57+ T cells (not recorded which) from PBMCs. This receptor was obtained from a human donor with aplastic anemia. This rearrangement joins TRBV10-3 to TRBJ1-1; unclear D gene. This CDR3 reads CATKSGENTEAFF. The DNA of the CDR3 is TGTGCCACCAAAAGTGGCGAGAACACTGAAGCTTTCTTT.